The 20 T cell receptor beta chains in this list originate from one sample, sequenced in a study of shared clonotypes between healthy human individuals. Generated by immunoSEQ multiplex PCR, the TCRdb table keeps only in-frame clones and is missing some. Among some 1,100,000 clones listed, 70% to 80% were seen once. Sequencing used memory CD4+ T cells from PBMCs. Subset indicated: CD45RA-negative fraction. Receptors were obtained from a man aged 18 to 30 in good health. Some clones in this sample may be carry-over from other donors' samples.

There are a few counts of this clone. The chain couples TRBV29-1 to TRBJ1-1; 7 nucleotides line up with TRBD1. Trimming cost V 5 bases and J 3 bases; bases outside gene matches: 9. The CDR3 length is 14 residues. CDR1 SQVTM and CDR2 ANQGSEA come from the germline V gene. The CDR3 DNA sequence: TGCAGCGTTTCGATGGGACAGACGTACACTGAAGCTTTCTTT. Translation gives CSVSMGQTYTEAFF. The full variable domain, completed using reference TRBV29-1 and TRBJ1-1, is SAVISQKPSRDICQRGTSLTIQCQVDSQVTMMFWYRQQPGQSLTLIATANQGSEATYESGFVIDKFPISRPNLTFSTLTVSNMSPEDSSIYLCSVSMGQTYTEAFFGQGTRLTVV.

The chain has TRBV29-1 and TRBJ1-2; D call uncertain. The ends were cut back, 4 bases at V and 7 bases at J, with 16 bases in the middle. The germline CDR1 and CDR2 sequences are SQVTM and ANQGSEA. The CDR3 has 13 amino acids. The CDR3 DNA sequence: TGCAGCGTTGCCGACGGGCGGGGTCGTGGCTACACCTTC. It yields the protein CSVADGRGRGYTF.

This chain links TRBV4-2 with TRBJ2-7; TRBD1 aligns across 7 bases. This CDR3 spans 18 amino acids. In germline, CDR1 is LGHNA, CDR2 YNFKEQ. V gave up 0 bases and J gave up 2 bases; unmatched junction bases: 13. CDR3 loop: CASSQEGPTRQGPYEQYF. The CDR3 region has the DNA TGTGCCAGCAGCCAAGAAGGCCCGACGCGACAGGGACCCTACGAGCAGTACTTC.

V usage is TRBV5-1 and J usage is TRBJ2-3, with 9 bases aligning to TRBD1. The V segment lost 4 bases and the J segment 5 bases; nucleotides outside the gene matches: 8. Germline V gives CDR1 SGHRS, CDR2 YFSETQ. CDR3 length equals 15 residues. CDR3 sequence (DNA): TGCGCCAGCAGCGCACAGGGGGCGGAAGAAGATACGCAGTATTTT. It yields the protein CASSAQGAEEDTQYF.

This chain joins TRBV19 and TRBJ2-3, with D possibly TRBD2 on 5 matching bases. V was trimmed by 3 bases and J by 5 bases, leaving 9 bases between them. The CDR3 has 13 residues. Germline CDR1 LNHDA, CDR2 SQIVND (reference sequence). The DNA for the CDR3 is TGTGCCAGTAGTATCCGGGAAGGAGATACGCAGTATTTT. Its protein product is CASSIREGDTQYF.

The chain employs TRBV9 and TRBJ2-3; no definite D call. Trimming pared 0 bases from V and 2 bases from J, leaving 10 bases between. CDR3 size: 15 residues. The germline CDR1 and CDR2 sequences are SGDLS and YYNGEE. CDR3 residues: CASSVGSGNTDTQYF. CDR3 in DNA: TGTGCCAGCAGCGTAGGGTCAGGAAACACAGATACGCAGTATTTT.

This chain links TRBV18 with TRBJ1-4, with 8 bases lining up with TRBD1. V lost 4 bases, J lost 5 bases, and 0 bases stayed unmatched. Germline assignment: CDR1 KGHSH and CDR2 LQKENI. This CDR3 comprises 13 residues. CDR3 sequence: CASSRQGNEKLFF. CDR3 coding DNA: TGTGCCAGCTCACGACAGGGGAATGAAAAACTGTTTTTT.

Details on this clone: Other DNA sequences in this specimen translate into the identical CDR3. The chain employs TRBV28 and TRBJ2-1; D remains unclear. V dropped 6 bases and J dropped 7 bases, with 4 bases sitting between them. This CDR3 is 10 amino acids long. Germline V gene data show CDR1 as MDHEN and CDR2 as SYDVKM. The CDR3 loop is CASSSNEQFF. CDR3 in DNA: TGTGCCAGCAGCTCTAATGAGCAGTTCTTC.

The V call is TRBV9, the J call TRBJ1-1, with D uncertain. The germline V gene has CDR1 SGDLS and CDR2 YYNGEE. This CDR3 has 16 amino acids. V was pared by 0 bases and J by 2 bases, with 14 bases between. CDR3 DNA sequence: TGTGCCAGCAGCGTAGGTCCCCCCGAAAGCAACACTGAAGCTTTCTTT. Translating gives CASSVGPPESNTEAFF.

The sample holds a few counts of this clone. The chain is built from TRBV7-2 and TRBJ1-2; 7 nucleotides agree with TRBD1. The CDR3 has 13 residues. Germline V CDR1 and CDR2: SGHTA, FQGNSA. V shed 3 bases and J 6 bases; nucleotides not matched to a gene: 4. The CDR3 spells CASSFRGLDGYTF. CDR3 nucleotides: TGTGCCAGCAGCTTTAGGGGGCTCGATGGCTACACCTTC.

This sequence joins TRBV19 and TRBJ2-7; 7 nucleotides line up with TRBD1. J gave up 2 bases and V 5 bases, and 6 bases lay outside the gene matches. Germline CDR1 reads LNHDA; CDR2 reads SQIVND (reference sequence). The CDR3 has 14 residues. CDR3 nucleotides: TGTGCCAGTAGTCCAATGACAGGGCCCTACGAGCAGTACTTC. It specifies CASSPMTGPYEQYF.

This clone was picked up a small number of times. The rearrangement joins TRBV5-1 to TRBJ1-1; TRBD1 matches at 10 bases. Unmatched junction bases numbered 3, after V lost 4 bases and J lost 3 bases. Germline V gene data show CDR1 as SGHRS and CDR2 as YFSETQ. CDR3 length: 14 residues. The CDR3 DNA follows: TGCGCCAGCAGCGCGGGGACAGGGGACACTGAAGCTTTCTTT. The encoded protein is CASSAGTGDTEAFF. The full variable domain, rest sourced from reference TRBV5-1 and TRBJ1-1, is KAGVTQTPRYLIKTRGQQVTLSCSPISGHRSVSWYQQTPGQGLQFLFEYFSETQRNKGNFPGRFSGRQFSNSRSEMNVSTLELGDSALYLCASSAGTGDTEAFFGQGTRLTVV.

The DNA of the CDR3 is TGTGCCAGCTCAGCACAGCGTCCAACCAACCAGCCCCAGCATTTT. Translated: CASSAQRPTNQPQHF. This sequence joins TRBV18 and TRBJ1-5; D gene uncertain. V gave up 5 bases and J gave up 7 bases, with 18 bases separating them. This CDR3 spans 15 amino acids. The germline V gene has CDR1 KGHSH and CDR2 LQKENI. The variable domain in full, with the rest retrieved from reference TRBV18 and TRBJ1-5, is NAGVMQNPRHLVRRRGQEARLRCSPMKGHSHVYWYRQLPEEGLKFMVYLQKENIIDESGMPKERFSAEFPKEGPSILRIQQVVRGDSAAYFCASSAQRPTNQPQHFGDGTRLSIL.

The genes are TRBV27 and TRBJ2-3, with D perhaps assigned TRBD1 or TRBD2 (6 bases each). Germline lookup yields CDR1 MNHEY and CDR2 SMNVEV (reference sequence). V was clipped by 6 bases and J by 1 base, with 20 bases between them. The CDR3 has 17 residues. CDR3 protein: CASSRLYGGGRTDTQYF. DNA of the CDR3: TGTGCCAGCAGCCGCCTCTACGGGGGCGGGCGCACAGATACGCAGTATTTT.

This sequence joins TRBV4-1 and TRBJ1-3; the D gene is possibly TRBD1 (6 bases). The CDR3 spans 16 residues. V dropped 0 bases and J dropped 0 bases, with 9 bases sitting between them. Germline CDR1 is MGHRA and CDR2 is YSYEKL. CDR3 protein: CASSQETGISGNTIYF. CDR3 DNA: TGCGCCAGCAGCCAAGAAACAGGGATCTCTGGAAACACCATATATTTT.

The chain carries TRBV6-1 and TRBJ1-1; D call uncertain. The CDR3 spans 16 residues. Germline-derived CDR1 and CDR2 are MNHNS and SASEGT. V was trimmed by 0 bases and J by 1 base, leaving 12 bases between them. The CDR3 DNA sequence: TGTGCCAGCAGTGAAGCCCGTCGGCAGGAGAACACTGAAGCTTTCTTT. Amino acid sequence: CASSEARRQENTEAFF.

J is TRBJ2-7 and V is TRBV2; TRBD2 matches 7 bases. Germline trimming cut 4 bases from V and 1 base from J; bases unmatched to any gene: 4. The CDR3 covers 14 residues. The germline V gene encodes CDR1 SNHLY and CDR2 FYNNEI. The CDR3 here is CASSGTSSSYEQYF. In DNA form, the CDR3 reads TGTGCCAGCAGTGGGACTAGTAGTTCCTACGAGCAGTACTTC.

This clone was seen just once. Since a much larger clone is just one base distant, this may be a read error. V and J are TRBV11-3 and TRBJ1-1; maybe TRBD1 (6 bases). Germline-derived CDR1 and CDR2 are SGHNT and YENEEA. The CDR3 loop spans 14 amino acids. With 3 bases removed from V and 0 bases from J, the gap between germline ends came to 8 bases. Here the CDR3 reads CASSLDSMNTEAFF. The DNA for the CDR3 is TGTGCCAGCAGCTTGGACAGCATGAACACTGAAGCTTTCTTT.

This clone was observed a handful of times. The V call is TRBV19, the J call TRBJ2-3, with 9 bases aligning to TRBD2. The CDR3 extends over 16 amino acids. The germline V gene has CDR1 LNHDA and CDR2 SQIVND (reference sequence). The ends lost 5 bases at V and 0 bases at J; junction bases unmatched: 6. CDR3 sequence reads: CASSSMLAGSTDTQYF. In DNA, the CDR3 is TGTGCCAGTAGTTCAATGCTAGCGGGGAGCACAGATACGCAGTATTTT.

This chain connects TRBV6-4 to TRBJ1-1; D is uncertain. There are 17 residues in the CDR3. V gave up 0 bases and J gave up 4 bases, with 18 bases separating them. The germline gives CDR1 MRHNA, CDR2 SNTAGT. For the CDR3, the DNA is TGTGCCAGCAGTGACTCGAGGGTTGCCAGCCTACCCACTGAAGCTTTCTTT. Translation gives CASSDSRVASLPTEAFF.